The source of this T cell receptor beta chain is a study of T cells after yellow fever vaccination (dated by TCRdb to the late 2010s). Turning to the overall study: The SMART-Seq v4 Ultra Low Input RNA kit was used to prepare libraries from fractions with low cell numbers. To follow T-cell clones before and after primary and booster YFV17D yellow fever vaccination, bulk TCR alpha and beta repertoires were sequenced over time. Two healthy male donors, one aged 18 to 30 and one aged 30 to 40 years, were included in the cohort. Blood was collected at multiple timepoints before and after primary and secondary immunization, and bulk PBMC replicates and cell subsets were isolated. Findings and caveats that apply to the study as a whole: FACS-sorted repertoires could contain abundant contaminating clonotypes from the bulk population, so computational filtering was required. A small fraction of clonotypes appeared in both the CD4 and CD8 compartments, likely as a result of convergent recombination. After the booster, most clones that had expanded after primary vaccination were detected again (about 95% of CD4 and around nine tenths of CD8), suggesting broad maintenance of memory. The study included only a couple of donors, which limits how far the findings can be generalized. The secondary T-cell response was found to be weaker but faster than the primary response, with a peak reached on day 5 rather than on day 15.

The intended sense of this specimen's treatment or condition label: live attenuated yellow fever vaccine strain. At each blood-draw timepoint, two biological replicates of bulk PBMCs were collected. PBMCs were isolated from peripheral blood using a standard Ficoll-Paque protocol. RNA was extracted with TriZol from bulk PBMCs, CD4 and CD8 fractions, and dextramer-positive and dextramer-negative fractions. TCR cDNA was synthesized by 5'RACE template switching, through which a universal primer site and unique molecular identifiers were introduced. Priming of cDNA synthesis was performed from both the TCR alpha and TCR beta constant segments. Library amplification involved two PCR steps, and the second step added sample barcodes and sequencing adapters. Sequencing of libraries was done on Illumina HiSeq 2500 (2x100 bp) or NovaSeq (2x150 bp). Regarding the original processing steps: MIGEC was used to demultiplex reads and collapse the reads into UMI consensus sequences, and MiXCR was used for V(D)J alignment. Vaccine-responding clonotypes were identified with edgeR using replicate PBMC samples, with FDR below 0.01 and a log2 fold change above 5 up to day 15 being required. CD4 or CD8 identity was assigned to each bulk clonotype according to whether the clonotype was present at higher abundance in the sequenced CD4 repertoire or the sequenced CD8 repertoire. Clones were called with MiXCR by TCRdb after fastp trimmed the public reads at Q25, and only in-frame beta chains were retained. Here each entry gathers all rows of one CDR3 protein and keeps the most common genes and DNA. The V and J calls, along with clone size, are taken from TCRdb and not from the paper's own processing. The sample table contains 400,000 or so distinct CDR3 sequences; only one count was recorded for roughly 6.2% of them. About 15% of the sample is held by the ten biggest clonotypes.

From the cysteine through the phenylalanine, the CDR3 covers 13 amino acids. Only the CDR3 part of the read is kept: 39 bases, read in frame from the first base. The germline V gene (reference sequence) yields DFQATT for CDR1 and SNEGSKA for CDR2. Trimmed from V: 6 bases; trimmed from J: 7 bases; junction bases lacking a gene match: 9. This clonotype was detected ten times or more. Its antigen is not yet known. Within one base of it there is no much larger clone, and no base qualities were kept. The rearranged chain carries TRBV20-1 and TRBJ2-7, with TRBD1 identical over 10 junction bases. The TCR sequence derives from a man younger than 45 who received the YFV17D yellow fever vaccine. The material was PBMCs, obtained 5 days after the yellow fever booster vaccination. The CDR3 loop reads CSATGTGVWEQYF. The nucleotide sequence reads TGCAGTGCGACCGGGACAGGGGTTTGGGAGCAGTACTTC.